The clone carrying this TCR beta chain qualifies as large. This CDR3 has 19 residues. V lost 1 base, J lost 0 bases, and 19 bases lay in between. Germline CDR1 reads SGHTA; CDR2 reads FQGNSA. The sample comes from a study of blood T cell repertoires in COVID-19. For the study at large: Italy, Spain and the United States were the sources of the convalescent and acute COVID-19 samples. Sample material is recorded as cDNA or gDNA derived from T cells, B-cell-depleted T cells, or PBMCs.

Original analysis: It was from reference gene primer amplification that nucleated cell counts were estimated. TCRdb keeps only in-frame clones here, not all; method: immunoSEQ multiplex PCR. The DNA was the basis for D and trimming; V, J and clone size are from that table. The data contain roughly 65,000 clones, about 74% of them seen just once; the ten biggest clones take up approximately 23%. Sequenced: peripheral blood. The chain is built from TRBV7-2 and TRBJ1-5; no reliable D call. The receptor's source is a human donor in a cohort sampled during active COVID-19. This CDR3 is CASSLGSAGPLGSNQPQHF. The CDR3 region has the DNA TGTGCCAGCAGCTTAGGCTCGGCAGGCCCCTTAGGTAGCAATCAGCCCCAGCATTTT.